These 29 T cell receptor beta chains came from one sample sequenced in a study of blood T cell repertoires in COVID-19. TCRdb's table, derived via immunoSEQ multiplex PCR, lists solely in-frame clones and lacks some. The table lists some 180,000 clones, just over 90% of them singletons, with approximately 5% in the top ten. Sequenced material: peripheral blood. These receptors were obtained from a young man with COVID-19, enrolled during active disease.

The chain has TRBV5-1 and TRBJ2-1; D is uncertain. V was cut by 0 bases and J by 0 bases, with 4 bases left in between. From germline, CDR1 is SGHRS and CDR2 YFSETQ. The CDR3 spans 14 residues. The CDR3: CASSLESSYNEQFF. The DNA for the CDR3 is TGCGCCAGCAGCTTGGAGAGCTCCTACAATGAGCAGTTCTTC.

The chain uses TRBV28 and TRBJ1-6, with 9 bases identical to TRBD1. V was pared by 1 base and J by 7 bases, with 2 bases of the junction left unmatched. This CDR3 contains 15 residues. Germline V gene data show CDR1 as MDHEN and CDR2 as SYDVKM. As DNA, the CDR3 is TGTGCCAGCAGTTTATCCGGACAGGGGAATTCACCCCTCCACTTT. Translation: CASSLSGQGNSPLHF. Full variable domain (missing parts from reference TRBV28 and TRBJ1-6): DVKVTQSSRYLVKRTGEKVFLECVQDMDHENMFWYRQDPGLGLRLIYFSYDVKMKEKGDIPEGYSVSREKKERFSLILESASTNQTSMYLCASSLSGQGNSPLHFGNGTRLTVT.

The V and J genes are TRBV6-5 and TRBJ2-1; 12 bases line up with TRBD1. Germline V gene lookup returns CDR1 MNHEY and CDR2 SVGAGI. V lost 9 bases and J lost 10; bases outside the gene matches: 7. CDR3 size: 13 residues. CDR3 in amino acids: CASRDRGLGEQFF. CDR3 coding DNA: TGTGCCAGTAGGGACAGGGGGCTGGGAGAGCAGTTCTTC.

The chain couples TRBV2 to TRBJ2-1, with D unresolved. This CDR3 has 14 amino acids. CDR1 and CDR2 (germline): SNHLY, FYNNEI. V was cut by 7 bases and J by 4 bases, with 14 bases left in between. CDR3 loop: CASTRWQNYNEQFF. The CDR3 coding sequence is TGTGCCAGCACCAGGTGGCAAAATTACAATGAGCAGTTCTTC.

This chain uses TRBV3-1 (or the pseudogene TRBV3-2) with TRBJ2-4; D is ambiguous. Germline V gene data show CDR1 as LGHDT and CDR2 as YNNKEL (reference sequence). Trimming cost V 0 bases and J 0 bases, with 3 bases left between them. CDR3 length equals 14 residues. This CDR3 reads CASSQDRAKNIQYF. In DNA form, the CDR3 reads TGTGCCAGCAGCCAAGACCGAGCCAAAAACATTCAGTACTTC.

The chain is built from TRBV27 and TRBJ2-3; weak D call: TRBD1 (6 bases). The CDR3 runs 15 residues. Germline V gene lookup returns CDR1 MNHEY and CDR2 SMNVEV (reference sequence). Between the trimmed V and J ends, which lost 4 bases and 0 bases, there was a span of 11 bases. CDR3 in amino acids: CASSSQTGSTDTQYF. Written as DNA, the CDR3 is TGTGCCAGCAGTTCCCAGACAGGTAGCACAGATACGCAGTATTTT.

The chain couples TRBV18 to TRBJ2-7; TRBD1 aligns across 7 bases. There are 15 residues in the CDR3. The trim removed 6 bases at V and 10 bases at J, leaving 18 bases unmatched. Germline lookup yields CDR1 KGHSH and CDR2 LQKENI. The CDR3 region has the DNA TGTGCCAGCTCGCCTTCCGGGACAGAAGGGATGGGCCAGTACTTC. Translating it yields CASSPSGTEGMGQYF.

DNA for the CDR3: TGTGCCAGCGGTTCCGGGACAGGGATCTATGGCTACACCTTC. Translation: CASGSGTGIYGYTF. This rearrangement joins TRBV9 to TRBJ1-2; the match to TRBD1 covers 9 bases. After removal of 7 bases from V and 4 bases from J, the junction contained 8 bases not matched to a gene. The CDR3 has 14 amino acids. Germline CDR1 SGDLS, CDR2 YYNGEE.

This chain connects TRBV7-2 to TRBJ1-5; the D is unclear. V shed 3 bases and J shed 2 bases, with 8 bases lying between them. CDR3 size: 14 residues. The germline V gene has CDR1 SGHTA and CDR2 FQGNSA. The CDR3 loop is CASSFGSRNQPQHF. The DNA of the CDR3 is TGTGCCAGCAGCTTCGGGTCCCGCAATCAGCCCCAGCATTTT.

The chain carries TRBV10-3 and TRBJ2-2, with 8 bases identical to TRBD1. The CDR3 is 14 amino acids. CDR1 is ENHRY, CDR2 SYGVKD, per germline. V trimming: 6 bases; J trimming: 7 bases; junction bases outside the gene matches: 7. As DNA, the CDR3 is TGTGCCATCAGATTACAGGGGGACGGCGGGGAGCTGTTTTTT. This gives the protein CAIRLQGDGGELFF.

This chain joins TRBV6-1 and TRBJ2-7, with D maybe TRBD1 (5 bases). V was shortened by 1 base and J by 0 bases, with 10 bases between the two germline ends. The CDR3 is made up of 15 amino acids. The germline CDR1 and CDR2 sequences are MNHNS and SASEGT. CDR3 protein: CASSEGVTASYEQYF. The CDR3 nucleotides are TGTGCCAGCAGTGAAGGGGTGACAGCCTCCTACGAGCAGTACTTC.

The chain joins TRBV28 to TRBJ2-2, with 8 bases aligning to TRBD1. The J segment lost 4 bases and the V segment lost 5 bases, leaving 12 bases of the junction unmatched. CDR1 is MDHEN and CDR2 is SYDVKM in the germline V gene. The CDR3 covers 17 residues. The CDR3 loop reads CASSTGQGISGTGELFF. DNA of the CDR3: TGTGCCAGCAGTACCGGACAGGGAATTTCGGGCACCGGGGAGCTGTTTTTT.

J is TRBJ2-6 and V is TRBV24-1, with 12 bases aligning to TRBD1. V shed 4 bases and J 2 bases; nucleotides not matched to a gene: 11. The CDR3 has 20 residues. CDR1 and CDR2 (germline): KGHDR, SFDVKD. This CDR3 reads CATSDLRDRGRAAGANVLTF. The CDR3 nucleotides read TGTGCCACCAGTGACCTCCGGGACAGGGGGCGAGCTGCTGGGGCCAACGTCCTGACTTTC.

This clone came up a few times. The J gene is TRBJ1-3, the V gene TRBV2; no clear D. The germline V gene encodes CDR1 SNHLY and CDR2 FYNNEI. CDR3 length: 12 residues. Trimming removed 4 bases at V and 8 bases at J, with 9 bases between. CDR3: CASSVVEHTIYF. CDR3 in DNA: TGTGCCAGCAGTGTGGTTGAGCACACCATATATTTT.

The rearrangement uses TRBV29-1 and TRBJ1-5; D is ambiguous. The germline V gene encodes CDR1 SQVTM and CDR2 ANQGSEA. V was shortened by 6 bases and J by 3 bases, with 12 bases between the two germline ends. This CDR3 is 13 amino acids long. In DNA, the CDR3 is TGCAGCGTAGAGGATGGATACAATCAGCCCCAGCATTTT. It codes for CSVEDGYNQPQHF.

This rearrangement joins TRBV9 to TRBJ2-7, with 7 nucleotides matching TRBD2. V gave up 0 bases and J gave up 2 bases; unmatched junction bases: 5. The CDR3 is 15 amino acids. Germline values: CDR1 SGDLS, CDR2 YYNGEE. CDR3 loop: CASSVGREGAYEQYF. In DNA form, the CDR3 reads TGTGCCAGCAGCGTAGGTAGGGAGGGTGCCTACGAGCAGTACTTC.

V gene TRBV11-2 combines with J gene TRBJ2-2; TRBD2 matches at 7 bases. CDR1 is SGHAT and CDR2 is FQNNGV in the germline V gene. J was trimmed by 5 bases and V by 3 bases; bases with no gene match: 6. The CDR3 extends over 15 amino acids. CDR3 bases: TGTGCCAGCAGCTTTACCGGGGAGGGTACCGGGGAGCTGTTTTTT. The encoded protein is CASSFTGEGTGELFF.

For the CDR3, the DNA is TGTGCCAGCAGTTTCGGGGGAGAGGGGTACAATGAGCAGTTCTTC. It specifies CASSFGGEGYNEQFF. The chain links TRBV28 to TRBJ2-1; the D gene is possibly TRBD2 (6 bases). With 3 bases removed from V and 4 bases from J, the gap between germline ends came to 13 bases. The CDR3 is 15 residues long. CDR1 is MDHEN and CDR2 is SYDVKM in the germline V gene.

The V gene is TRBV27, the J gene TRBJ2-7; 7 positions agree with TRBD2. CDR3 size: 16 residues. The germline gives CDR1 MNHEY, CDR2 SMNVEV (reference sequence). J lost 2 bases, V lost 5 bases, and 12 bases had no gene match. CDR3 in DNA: TGTGCCAGCAGTGACTACACTAGCGTGGGTCCCTACGAGCAGTACTTC. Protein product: CASSDYTSVGPYEQYF.

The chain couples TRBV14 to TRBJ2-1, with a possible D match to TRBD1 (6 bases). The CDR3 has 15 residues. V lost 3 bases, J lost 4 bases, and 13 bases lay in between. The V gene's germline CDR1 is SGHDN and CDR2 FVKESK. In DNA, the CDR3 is TGTGCCAGCAGCCATACAGACAGGAATTACAATGAGCAGTTCTTC. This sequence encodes CASSHTDRNYNEQFF.

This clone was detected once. Here the CDR3 reads CASSFLRGGGNYGSTDTQYF. The CDR3 DNA follows: TGTGCCAGCAGTTTCCTCAGGGGTGGGGGCAATTACGGCAGCACAGATACGCAGTATTTT. The chain couples TRBV27 to TRBJ2-3; TRBD1 is a possible D gene (6 bases). V lost 3 bases, J lost 0 bases, and 25 bases lay in between. Germline V gene sequence: CDR1 MNHEY, CDR2 SMNVEV (reference sequence). CDR3 length: 20 residues.

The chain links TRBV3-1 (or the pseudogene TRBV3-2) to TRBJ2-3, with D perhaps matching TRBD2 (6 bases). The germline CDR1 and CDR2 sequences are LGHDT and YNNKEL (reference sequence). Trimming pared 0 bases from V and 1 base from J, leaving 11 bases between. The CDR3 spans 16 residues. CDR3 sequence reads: CASSQDLAERTDTQYF. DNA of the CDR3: TGTGCCAGCAGCCAAGATTTAGCGGAGCGCACAGATACGCAGTATTTT.

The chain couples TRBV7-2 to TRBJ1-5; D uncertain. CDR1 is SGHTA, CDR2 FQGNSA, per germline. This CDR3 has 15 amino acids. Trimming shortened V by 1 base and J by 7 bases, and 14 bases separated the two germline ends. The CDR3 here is CASSLGGSLEQPQHF. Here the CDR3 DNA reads TGTGCCAGCAGCTTAGGAGGTTCATTAGAGCAGCCCCAGCATTTT.

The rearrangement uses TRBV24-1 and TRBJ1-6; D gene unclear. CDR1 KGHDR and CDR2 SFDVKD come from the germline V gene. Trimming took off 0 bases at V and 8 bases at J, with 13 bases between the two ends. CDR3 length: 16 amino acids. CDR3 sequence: CATSDLVSRGDSPLHF. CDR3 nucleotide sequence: TGTGCCACCAGTGATTTGGTATCGCGTGGTGATTCACCCCTCCACTTT.

The CDR3 region is CASSQGPGEPPNEQFF. CDR3 nucleotides: TGCGCCAGCAGCCAAGGGCCGGGGGAACCTCCGAATGAGCAGTTCTTC. The chain joins TRBV4-3 to TRBJ2-1; possibly TRBD2 for D (6 bases). CDR3 length: 16 amino acids. The ends were cut back, 1 base at V and 7 bases at J, with 17 bases in the middle. Germline V gene lookup returns CDR1 LGHNA and CDR2 YSLEER.

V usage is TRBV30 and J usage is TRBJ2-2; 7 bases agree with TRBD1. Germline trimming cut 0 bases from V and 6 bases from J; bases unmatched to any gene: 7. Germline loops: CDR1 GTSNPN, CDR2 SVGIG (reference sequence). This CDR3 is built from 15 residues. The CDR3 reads CAWSVVRGGSGELFF. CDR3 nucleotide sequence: TGTGCCTGGAGTGTCGTCCGAGGGGGCTCCGGGGAGCTGTTTTTT.

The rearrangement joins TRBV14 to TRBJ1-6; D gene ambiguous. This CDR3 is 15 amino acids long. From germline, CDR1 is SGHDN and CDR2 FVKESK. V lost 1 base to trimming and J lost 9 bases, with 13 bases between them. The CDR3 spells CASSQVAGWASPLHF. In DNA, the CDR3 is TGTGCCAGCAGCCAAGTCGCAGGTTGGGCTTCACCCCTCCACTTT.

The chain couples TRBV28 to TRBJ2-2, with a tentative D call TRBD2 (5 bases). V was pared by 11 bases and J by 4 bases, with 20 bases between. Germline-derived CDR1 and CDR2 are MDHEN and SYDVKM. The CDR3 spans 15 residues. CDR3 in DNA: TGTGCCGGCCCGGGATCCCTCCCAACCACCGGGGAGCTGTTTTTT. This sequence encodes CAGPGSLPTTGELFF.

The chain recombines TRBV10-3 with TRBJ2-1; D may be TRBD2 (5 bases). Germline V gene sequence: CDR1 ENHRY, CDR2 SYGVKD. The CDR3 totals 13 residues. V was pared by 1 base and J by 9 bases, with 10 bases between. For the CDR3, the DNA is TGTGCCATCAGTGAGTTGGGGAGAGGTGAGCAGTTCTTC. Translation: CAISELGRGEQFF.